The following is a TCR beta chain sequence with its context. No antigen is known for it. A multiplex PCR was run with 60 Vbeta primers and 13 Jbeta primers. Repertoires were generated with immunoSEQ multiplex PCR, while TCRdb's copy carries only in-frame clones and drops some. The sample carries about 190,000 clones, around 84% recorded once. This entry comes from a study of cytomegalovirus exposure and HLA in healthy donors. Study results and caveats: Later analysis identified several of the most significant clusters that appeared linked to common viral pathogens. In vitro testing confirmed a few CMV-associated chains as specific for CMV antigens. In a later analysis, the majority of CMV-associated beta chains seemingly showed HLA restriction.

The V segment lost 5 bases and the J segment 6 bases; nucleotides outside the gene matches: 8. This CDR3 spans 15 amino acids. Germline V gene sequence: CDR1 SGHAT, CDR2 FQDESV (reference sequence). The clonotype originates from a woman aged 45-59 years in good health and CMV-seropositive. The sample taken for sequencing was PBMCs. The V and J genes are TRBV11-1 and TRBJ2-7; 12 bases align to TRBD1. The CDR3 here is CASSPGGQGASEQYF. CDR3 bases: TGTGCCAGCAGCCCTGGGGGACAGGGGGCCTCCGAGCAGTACTTC.